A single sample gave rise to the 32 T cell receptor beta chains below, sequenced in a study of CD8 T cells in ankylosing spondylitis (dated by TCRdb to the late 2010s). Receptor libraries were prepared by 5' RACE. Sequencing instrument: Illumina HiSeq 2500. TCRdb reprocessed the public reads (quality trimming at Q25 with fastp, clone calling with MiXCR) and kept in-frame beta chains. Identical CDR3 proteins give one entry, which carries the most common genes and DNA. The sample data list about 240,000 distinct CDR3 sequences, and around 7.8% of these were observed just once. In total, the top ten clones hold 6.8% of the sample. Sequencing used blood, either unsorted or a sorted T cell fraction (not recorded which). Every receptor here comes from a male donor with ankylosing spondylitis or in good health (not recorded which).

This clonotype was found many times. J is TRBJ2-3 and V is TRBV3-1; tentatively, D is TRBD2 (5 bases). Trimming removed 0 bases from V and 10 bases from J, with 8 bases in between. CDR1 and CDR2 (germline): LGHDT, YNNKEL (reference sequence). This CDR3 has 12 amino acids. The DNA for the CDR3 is TGTGCCAGCAGCCAAGATCTAGCCCCGCAGTATTTT. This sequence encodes CASSQDLAPQYF.

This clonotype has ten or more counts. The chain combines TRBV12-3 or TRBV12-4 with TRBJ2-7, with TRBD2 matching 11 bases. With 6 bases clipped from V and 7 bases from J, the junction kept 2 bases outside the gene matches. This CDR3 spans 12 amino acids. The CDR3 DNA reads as TGTGCCAGCAGCACTAGCGGGAGAGAGCAGTACTTC. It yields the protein CASSTSGREQYF.

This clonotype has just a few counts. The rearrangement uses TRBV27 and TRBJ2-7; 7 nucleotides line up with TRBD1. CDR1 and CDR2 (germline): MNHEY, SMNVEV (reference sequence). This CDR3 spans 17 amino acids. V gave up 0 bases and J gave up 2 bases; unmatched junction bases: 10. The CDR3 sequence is CASSLSSLRDSPYEQYF. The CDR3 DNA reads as TGTGCCAGCAGTTTATCGTCACTCCGGGACAGTCCCTACGAGCAGTACTTC.

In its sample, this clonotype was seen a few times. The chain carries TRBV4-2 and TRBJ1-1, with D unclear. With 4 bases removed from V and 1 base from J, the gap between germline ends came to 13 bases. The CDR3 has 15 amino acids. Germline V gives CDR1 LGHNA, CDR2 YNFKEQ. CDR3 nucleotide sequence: TGTGCCAGCAGCCCGACCTTGGAATGGAACACTGAAGCTTTCTTT. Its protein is CASSPTLEWNTEAFF.

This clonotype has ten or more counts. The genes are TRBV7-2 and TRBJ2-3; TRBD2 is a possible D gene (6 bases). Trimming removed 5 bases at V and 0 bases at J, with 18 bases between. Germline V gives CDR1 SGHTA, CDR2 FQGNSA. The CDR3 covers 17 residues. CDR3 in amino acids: CASSLLVAGTSTDTQYF. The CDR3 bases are TGTGCCAGCAGCCTCCTAGTGGCGGGGACTAGCACAGATACGCAGTATTTT.

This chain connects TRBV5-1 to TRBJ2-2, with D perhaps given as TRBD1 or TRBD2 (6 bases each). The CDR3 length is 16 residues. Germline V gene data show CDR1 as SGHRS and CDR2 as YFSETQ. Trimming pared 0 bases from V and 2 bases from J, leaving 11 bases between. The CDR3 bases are TGCGCCAGCAGCTTGGCCCCCGGGGGCAACACCGGGGAGCTGTTTTTT. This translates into CASSLAPGGNTGELFF.

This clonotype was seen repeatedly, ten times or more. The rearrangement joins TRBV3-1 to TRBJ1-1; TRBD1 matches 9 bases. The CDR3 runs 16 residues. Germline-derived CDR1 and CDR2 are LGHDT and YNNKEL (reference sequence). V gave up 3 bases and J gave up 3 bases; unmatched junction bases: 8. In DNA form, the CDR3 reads TGTGCCAGCAGCCATAGGTGGGGACAGGGTTACACTGAAGCTTTCTTT. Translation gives CASSHRWGQGYTEAFF.

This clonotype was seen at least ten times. The CDR3 nucleotides are TGTGCCAGCAGTGGGGGGGTCCAGCCCCAGCATTTT. Translating it yields CASSGGVQPQHF. The rearrangement uses TRBV12-3 or TRBV12-4 and TRBJ1-5; a possible D gene is TRBD1 (5 bases). Between the trimmed V and J ends, which lost 5 bases and 7 bases, there was a span of 9 bases. The CDR3 runs to 12 residues.

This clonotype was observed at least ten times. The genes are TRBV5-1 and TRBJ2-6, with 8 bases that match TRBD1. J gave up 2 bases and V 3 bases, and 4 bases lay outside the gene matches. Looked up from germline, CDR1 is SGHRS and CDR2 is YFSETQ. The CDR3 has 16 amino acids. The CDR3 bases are TGCGCCAGCAGCTCTATGGACAGGGCTGGGGCCAACGTCCTGACTTTC. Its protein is CASSSMDRAGANVLTF.

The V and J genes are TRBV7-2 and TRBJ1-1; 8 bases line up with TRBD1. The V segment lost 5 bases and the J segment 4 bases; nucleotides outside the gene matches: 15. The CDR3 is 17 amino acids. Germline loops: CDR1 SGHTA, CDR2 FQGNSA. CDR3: CASSLIDRGRGGTEAFF. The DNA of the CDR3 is TGTGCCAGCAGCCTAATCGACAGGGGCCGCGGGGGCACTGAAGCTTTCTTT.

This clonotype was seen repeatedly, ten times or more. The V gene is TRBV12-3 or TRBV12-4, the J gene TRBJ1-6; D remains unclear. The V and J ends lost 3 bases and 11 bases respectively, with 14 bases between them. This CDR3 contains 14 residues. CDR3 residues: CASSLKDASTPLHF. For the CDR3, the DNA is TGTGCCAGCAGTTTGAAGGACGCATCGACACCCCTCCACTTT.

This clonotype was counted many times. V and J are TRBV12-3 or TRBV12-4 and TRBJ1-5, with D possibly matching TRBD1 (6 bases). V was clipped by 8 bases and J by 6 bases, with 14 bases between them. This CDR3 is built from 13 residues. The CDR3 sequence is CASGGGRVQPQHF. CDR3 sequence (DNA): TGTGCCAGCGGTGGGGGGCGAGTTCAGCCCCAGCATTTT.

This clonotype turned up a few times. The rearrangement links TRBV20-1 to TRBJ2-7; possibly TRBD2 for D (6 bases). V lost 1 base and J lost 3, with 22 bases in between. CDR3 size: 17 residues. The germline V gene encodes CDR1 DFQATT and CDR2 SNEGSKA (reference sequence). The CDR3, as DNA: TGCAGTGCTAGAGGGGATTCTAGCGTTCCGACCCTCTACGAGCAGTACTTC. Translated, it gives CSARGDSSVPTLYEQYF.

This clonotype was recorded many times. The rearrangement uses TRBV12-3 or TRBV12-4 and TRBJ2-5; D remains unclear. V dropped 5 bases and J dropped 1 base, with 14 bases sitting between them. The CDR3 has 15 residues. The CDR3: CASSPSRRLQETQYF. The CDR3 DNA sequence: TGTGCCAGCAGTCCCAGTAGGCGGCTCCAAGAGACCCAGTACTTC.

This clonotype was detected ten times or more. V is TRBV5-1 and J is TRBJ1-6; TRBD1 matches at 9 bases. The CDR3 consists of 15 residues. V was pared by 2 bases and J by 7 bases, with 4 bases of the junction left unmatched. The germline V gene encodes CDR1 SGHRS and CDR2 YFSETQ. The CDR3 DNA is TGCGCCAGCAGCTTCTTGACAGGGGGGAATTCACCCCTCCACTTT. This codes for CASSFLTGGNSPLHF.

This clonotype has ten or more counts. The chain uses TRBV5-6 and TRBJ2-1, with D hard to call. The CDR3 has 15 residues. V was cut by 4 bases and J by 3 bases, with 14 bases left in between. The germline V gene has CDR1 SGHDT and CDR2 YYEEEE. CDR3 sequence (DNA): TGTGCCAGCAGCGAACGGTATAGCATCTACAATGAGCAGTTCTTC. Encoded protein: CASSERYSIYNEQFF.

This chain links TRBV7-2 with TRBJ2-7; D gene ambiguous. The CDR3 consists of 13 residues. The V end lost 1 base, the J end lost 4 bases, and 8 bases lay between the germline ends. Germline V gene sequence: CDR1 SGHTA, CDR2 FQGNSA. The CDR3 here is CASSLEMAYEQYF. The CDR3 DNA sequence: TGTGCCAGCAGCTTAGAAATGGCTTACGAGCAGTACTTC.

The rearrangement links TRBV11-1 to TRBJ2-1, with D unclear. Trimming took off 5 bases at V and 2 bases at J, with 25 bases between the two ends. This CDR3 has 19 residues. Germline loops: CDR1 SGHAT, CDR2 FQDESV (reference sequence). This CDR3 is CASSPQGKSKDHTYNEQFF. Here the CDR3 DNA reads TGTGCCAGCAGCCCCCAAGGGAAGAGCAAGGACCACACCTACAATGAGCAGTTCTTC.

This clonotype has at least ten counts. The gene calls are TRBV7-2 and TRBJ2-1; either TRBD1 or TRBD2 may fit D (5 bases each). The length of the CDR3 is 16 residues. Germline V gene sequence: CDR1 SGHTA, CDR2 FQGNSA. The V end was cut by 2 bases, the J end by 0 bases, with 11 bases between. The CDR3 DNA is TGTGCCAGCAGCTTACGGGACGAGAGCTCCTACAATGAGCAGTTCTTC. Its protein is CASSLRDESSYNEQFF.

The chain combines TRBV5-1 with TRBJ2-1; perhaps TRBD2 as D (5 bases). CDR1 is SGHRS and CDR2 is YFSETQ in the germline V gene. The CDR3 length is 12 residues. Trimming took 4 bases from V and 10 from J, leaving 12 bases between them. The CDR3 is CASSLEPGEQFF. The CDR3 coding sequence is TGCGCCAGCAGCCTGGAGCCGGGAGAGCAGTTCTTC.

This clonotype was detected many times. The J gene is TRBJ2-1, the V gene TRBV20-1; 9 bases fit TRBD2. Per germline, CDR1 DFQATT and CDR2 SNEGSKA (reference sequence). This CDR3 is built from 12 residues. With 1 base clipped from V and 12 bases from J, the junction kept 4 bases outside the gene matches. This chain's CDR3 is CSARGLAGWQFF. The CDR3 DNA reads TGCAGTGCTAGAGGCCTAGCGGGGTGGCAGTTCTTC.

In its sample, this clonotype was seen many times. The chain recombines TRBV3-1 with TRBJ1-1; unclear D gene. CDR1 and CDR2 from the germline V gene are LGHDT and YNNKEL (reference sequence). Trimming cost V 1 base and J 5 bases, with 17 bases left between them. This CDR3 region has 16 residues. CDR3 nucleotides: TGTGCCAGCAGCCAAGGGCCGGGAGGGCGATATACTGAAGCTTTCTTT. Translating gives CASSQGPGGRYTEAFF.

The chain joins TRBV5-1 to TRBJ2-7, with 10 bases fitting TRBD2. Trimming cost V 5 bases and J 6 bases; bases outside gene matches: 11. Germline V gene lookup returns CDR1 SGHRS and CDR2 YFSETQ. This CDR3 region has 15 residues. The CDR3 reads CASSQSGRVTCEQYF. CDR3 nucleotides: TGCGCCAGCAGTCAGAGCGGGAGGGTAACCTGCGAGCAGTACTTC.

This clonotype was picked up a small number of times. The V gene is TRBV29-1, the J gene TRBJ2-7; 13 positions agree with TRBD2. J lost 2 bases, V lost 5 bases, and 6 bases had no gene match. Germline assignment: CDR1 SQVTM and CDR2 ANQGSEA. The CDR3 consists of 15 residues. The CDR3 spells CSVLGLAGATYEQYF. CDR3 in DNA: TGCAGCGTTCTCGGACTAGCGGGAGCAACCTACGAGCAGTACTTC.

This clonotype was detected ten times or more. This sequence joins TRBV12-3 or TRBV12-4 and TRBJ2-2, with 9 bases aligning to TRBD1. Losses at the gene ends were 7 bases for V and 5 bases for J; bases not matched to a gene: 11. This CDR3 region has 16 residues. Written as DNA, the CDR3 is TGTGCCAGCATCGTCCACAGGGGGCGGTGGACCGGGGAGCTGTTTTTT. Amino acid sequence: CASIVHRGRWTGELFF.

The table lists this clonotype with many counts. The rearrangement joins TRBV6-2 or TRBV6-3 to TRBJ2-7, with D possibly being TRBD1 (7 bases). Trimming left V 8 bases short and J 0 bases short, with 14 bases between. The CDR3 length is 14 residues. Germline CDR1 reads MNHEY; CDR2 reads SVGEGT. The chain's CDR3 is CASGGTENSYEQYF. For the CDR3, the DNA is TGTGCCAGCGGGGGGACAGAGAACTCCTACGAGCAGTACTTC.

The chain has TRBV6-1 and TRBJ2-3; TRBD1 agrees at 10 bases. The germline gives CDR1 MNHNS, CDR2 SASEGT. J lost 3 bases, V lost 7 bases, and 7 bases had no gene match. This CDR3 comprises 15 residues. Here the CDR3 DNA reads TGTGCCAGCATAAAGGACAGGGGGAGAACAGATACGCAGTATTTT. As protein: CASIKDRGRTDTQYF.

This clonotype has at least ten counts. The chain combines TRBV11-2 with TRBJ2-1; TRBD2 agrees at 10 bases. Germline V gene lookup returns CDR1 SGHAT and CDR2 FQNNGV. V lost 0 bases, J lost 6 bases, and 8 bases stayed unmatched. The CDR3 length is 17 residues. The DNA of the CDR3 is TGTGCCAGCAGCTTAGATAAACGAGCGGGAGGGGGCAATGAGCAGTTCTTC. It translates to CASSLDKRAGGGNEQFF. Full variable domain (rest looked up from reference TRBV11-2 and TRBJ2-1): EAGVAQSPRYKIIEKRQSVAFWCNPISGHATLYWYQQILGQGPKLLIQFQNNGVVDDSQLPKDRFSAERLKGVDSTLKIQPAKLEDSAVYLCASSLDKRAGGGNEQFFGPGTRLTVL.

The CDR3 here is CASSLGLGEANQPQHF. DNA for the CDR3: TGTGCCAGCAGCTTAGGGTTGGGAGAAGCCAATCAGCCCCAGCATTTT. The chain uses TRBV7-2 and TRBJ1-5; D unresolved. The V and J ends lost 1 base and 3 bases respectively, with 13 bases between them. Per germline, CDR1 SGHTA and CDR2 FQGNSA. This CDR3 region has 16 residues.

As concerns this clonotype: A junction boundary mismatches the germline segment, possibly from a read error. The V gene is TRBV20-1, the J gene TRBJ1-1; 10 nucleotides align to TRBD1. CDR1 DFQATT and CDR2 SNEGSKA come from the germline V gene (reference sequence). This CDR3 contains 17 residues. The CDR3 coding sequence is TGCTGTGCTAGAGATATAGGGACAGGGGCAACGAACACTGAAGCTTTCTTT. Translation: CCARDIGTGATNTEAFF.

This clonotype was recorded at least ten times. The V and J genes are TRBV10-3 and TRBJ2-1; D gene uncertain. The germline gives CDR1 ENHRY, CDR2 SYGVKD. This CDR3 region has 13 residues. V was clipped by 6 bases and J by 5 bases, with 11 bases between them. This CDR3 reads CAISLEVNNEQFF. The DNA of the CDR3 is TGTGCCATCAGCCTCGAGGTTAACAATGAGCAGTTCTTC.

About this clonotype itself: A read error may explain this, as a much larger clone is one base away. The CDR3 here is CASSPQGSMNAEAFF. CDR3 nucleotides: TGTGCCAGCAGCCCCCAGGGGTCCATGAACGCTGAAGCTTTCTTT. The chain couples TRBV9 to TRBJ1-1; tentatively, D is TRBD1 (6 bases). Looked up from germline, CDR1 is SGDLS and CDR2 is YYNGEE. The CDR3 runs 15 residues. Full variable domain (rest looked up from reference TRBV9 and TRBJ1-1): DSGVTQTPKHLITATGQRVTLRCSPRSGDLSVYWYQQSLDQGLQFLIQYYNGEERAKGNILERFSAQQFPDLHSELNLSSLELGDSALYFCASSPQGSMNAEAFFGQGTRLTVV.